This T cell receptor beta chain stems from a study of T cell responses to AZD1222 COVID-19 vaccine. Findings of the study overall: Scientists sampled the repertoires only once the peak T cell response had passed. Spike-specific TCR breadth rose after two AZD1222 doses, and depth rose as well. Possibly, clonal diversity was underestimated; donors were largely white British and included more females. Baseline testing showed seropositivity in only five to seven AZD1222 recipients.

As for this clone: Its antigen is still unknown.

The repertoire was sequenced with immunoSEQ multiplex PCR; TCRdb's copy has only in-frame clones and lacks some. The sample contains around 120,000 clones, roughly nine tenths of which appear only once. The CDR3 is 14 amino acids. V dropped 7 bases and J dropped 3 bases, with 13 bases sitting between them. Germline CDR1 and CDR2: LNHDA and SQIVND (reference sequence). Sequences were derived from peripheral blood, sampled 28 days after the second AZD1222 dose. This TCR was sampled from an adult who received the AZD1222 COVID-19 vaccine. This chain joins TRBV19 and TRBJ1-5; D unclear. CDR3 residues: CASKIHRDNQPQHF. The DNA of the CDR3 is TGTGCCAGTAAGATACACAGAGACAATCAGCCCCAGCATTTT.